This passage covers 15 T cell receptor beta chains from one sample sequenced in a study of blood T cell repertoires in COVID-19. Here immunoSEQ multiplex PCR was the method, and the copy in TCRdb shows in-frame clones only, minus some. The sample carries roughly 61,000 clones, under 80% recorded once. Sequences were obtained from PBMCs or T cells enriched from blood (not recorded which). These receptors were taken from a woman in her fifties or sixties who had been exposed to COVID-19.

This clone was counted only a few times. The chain carries TRBV7-3 and TRBJ2-6; 7 nucleotides match TRBD1. Per germline, CDR1 SGHTA and CDR2 FQGTGA. The CDR3 is made up of 17 amino acids. Trimming cost V 4 bases and J 0 bases; bases outside gene matches: 6. The CDR3 DNA reads TGTGCCAGCAGCTCTCAGGGGGTCCTCTCTGGGGCCAACGTCCTGACTTTC. Protein product: CASSSQGVLSGANVLTF.

The chain is built from TRBV7-6 and TRBJ2-7; D is perhaps TRBD1 (6 bases). CDR3 length equals 17 residues. CDR1 SGHVS and CDR2 FNYEAQ come from the germline V gene. V dropped 1 base and J dropped 3 bases, with 19 bases sitting between them. This CDR3 reads CASSLEGGGTLIYEQYF. The CDR3 DNA is TGTGCCAGCAGCTTAGAAGGGGGTGGGACATTGATCTACGAGCAGTACTTC.

V gene TRBV5-5 combines with J gene TRBJ1-1; D is perhaps TRBD1 (5 bases). Germline CDR1 and CDR2: SGHKS and YYEKEE (reference sequence). V was shortened by 4 bases and J by 4 bases, with 11 bases between the two germline ends. The CDR3 covers 13 residues. The CDR3 nucleotides are TGTGCCAGCAGCCTGACAGAGAGCACTGAAGCTTTCTTT. This codes for CASSLTESTEAFF. Full variable domain (outside the CDR3, taken from reference TRBV5-5 and TRBJ1-1): DAGVTQSPTHLIKTRGQQVTLRCSPISGHKSVSWYQQVLGQGPQFIFQYYEKEERGRGNFPDRFSARQFPNYSSELNVNALLLGDSALYLCASSLTESTEAFFGQGTRLTVV.

This clone was observed a handful of times. V is TRBV6-1 and J is TRBJ1-5; no reliable D call. The CDR3 is made up of 15 amino acids. Trimming left V 1 base short and J 6 bases short, with 13 bases between. Germline values: CDR1 MNHNS, CDR2 SASEGT. CDR3 amino acids: CASSEGMLRGQPQHF. CDR3 nucleotides: TGTGCCAGCAGTGAAGGCATGCTGCGAGGTCAGCCCCAGCATTTT.

CDR3 loop: CASSYLDRGLNEKLFF. The CDR3 DNA reads as TGTGCCAGCAGCTACCTCGACAGGGGGCTGAATGAAAAACTGTTTTTT. This rearrangement joins TRBV13 to TRBJ1-4; 10 nucleotides line up with TRBD1. V trimming: 4 bases; J trimming: 5 bases; junction bases outside the gene matches: 7. The CDR3 spans 16 residues. Germline V gene lookup returns CDR1 PRHDT and CDR2 FYEKMQ (reference sequence).

The chain's CDR3 is CASSSSGLYEQYF. The CDR3 nucleotides read TGCGCCAGCAGCTCTTCAGGGCTCTACGAGCAGTACTTC. The V call is TRBV5-1, the J call TRBJ2-7; a weak D match, TRBD1 (5 bases). The CDR3 has 13 amino acids. CDR1 is SGHRS, CDR2 YFSETQ, per germline. Trimming removed 3 bases at V and 3 bases at J, with 10 bases between.

The gene calls are TRBV18 and TRBJ2-2; 13 positions agree with TRBD2. Germline CDR1 is KGHSH and CDR2 is LQKENI. J gave up 6 bases and V 5 bases, and 0 bases lay outside the gene matches. The CDR3 is 14 amino acids. In nucleotides, the CDR3 is TGTGCCAGCTCAGGACTAGCGGGAGCCGGGGAGCTGTTTTTT. Amino acids: CASSGLAGAGELFF.

The chain combines TRBV2 with TRBJ2-5; D might be TRBD1 (6 bases). This CDR3 has 14 amino acids. Germline V CDR1 and CDR2: SNHLY, FYNNEI. Between the trimmed V and J ends, which lost 7 bases and 5 bases, there was a span of 17 bases. Here the CDR3 DNA reads TGTGCCAGCAAGGTTCAGGGGCATTTCGAGACCCAGTACTTC. Encoded protein: CASKVQGHFETQYF.

The V call is TRBV10-3, the J call TRBJ2-3; 8 bases match TRBD2. V trimming: 9 bases; J trimming: 10 bases; junction bases outside the gene matches: 18. The CDR3 is made up of 15 amino acids. CDR1 is ENHRY and CDR2 is SYGVKD in the germline V gene. CDR3 loop: CAMSPISGESGSQYF. For the CDR3, the DNA is TGTGCCATGTCACCGATTAGCGGGGAATCGGGATCGCAGTATTTT.

This CDR3 is CASSRPSTGGLVAFF. Written as DNA, the CDR3 is TGTGCCAGTAGTCGCCCATCAACAGGGGGCCTCGTAGCTTTCTTT. The genes are TRBV19 and TRBJ1-1; TRBD1 matches at 9 bases. Germline CDR1 and CDR2: LNHDA and SQIVND (reference sequence). The CDR3 covers 15 residues. The V gene end was trimmed by 5 bases and the J gene end by 10 bases; junction bases not matched to a gene: 14.

The chain links TRBV5-4 to TRBJ2-3, with D perhaps TRBD2 (5 bases). CDR1 is SGHNT, CDR2 YYREEE, per germline (reference sequence). V lost 3 bases and J lost 6, with 14 bases in between. The CDR3 spans 14 residues. CDR3 region: CASSSGLTGDTQYF. For the CDR3, the DNA is TGTGCCAGCAGCTCTGGGCTTACGGGGGATACGCAGTATTTT.

This chain joins TRBV7-9 and TRBJ1-2, with TRBD1 matching 8 bases. The CDR3 contains 16 residues. In germline, CDR1 is SEHNR, CDR2 FQNEAQ (reference sequence). The trim removed 1 base at V and 0 bases at J, leaving 4 bases unmatched. The CDR3 DNA is TGTGCCAGCAGCTTAGTAGGGACAGGAGCTAACTATGGCTACACCTTC. Translating gives CASSLVGTGANYGYTF.

Here the CDR3 reads CASSSTGRSQGTQYF. The DNA of the CDR3 is TGTGCCAGCAGCTCGACAGGACGGTCACAAGGAACGCAGTATTTT. The chain is built from TRBV6-5 and TRBJ2-3; possibly TRBD1 for D (6 bases). The CDR3 has 15 residues. Germline-derived CDR1 and CDR2 are MNHEY and SVGAGI. V was shortened by 6 bases and J by 9 bases, with 22 bases between the two germline ends.

This clone was detected once. The chain employs TRBV15 and TRBJ2-5; perhaps TRBD1 as D (5 bases). From germline, CDR1 is LNHNV and CDR2 YYDKDF (reference sequence). The germline V and J ends were trimmed by 2 bases and 5 bases, with 21 bases remaining between them. The CDR3 loop spans 17 amino acids. The CDR3 here is CATSRQTRAYPQETQYF. Written as DNA, the CDR3 is TGTGCCACCAGCAGACAAACCAGGGCCTATCCTCAGGAGACCCAGTACTTC.

The chain employs TRBV30 and TRBJ1-5; TRBD1 agrees at 7 bases. Germline V gene lookup returns CDR1 GTSNPN and CDR2 SVGIG (reference sequence). V was pared by 2 bases and J by 5 bases, with 3 bases of the junction left unmatched. The CDR3 extends over 13 amino acids. The CDR3 loop is CAWSSGGDQPQHF. As DNA, the CDR3 is TGTGCCTGGAGTTCAGGGGGAGATCAGCCCCAGCATTTT.